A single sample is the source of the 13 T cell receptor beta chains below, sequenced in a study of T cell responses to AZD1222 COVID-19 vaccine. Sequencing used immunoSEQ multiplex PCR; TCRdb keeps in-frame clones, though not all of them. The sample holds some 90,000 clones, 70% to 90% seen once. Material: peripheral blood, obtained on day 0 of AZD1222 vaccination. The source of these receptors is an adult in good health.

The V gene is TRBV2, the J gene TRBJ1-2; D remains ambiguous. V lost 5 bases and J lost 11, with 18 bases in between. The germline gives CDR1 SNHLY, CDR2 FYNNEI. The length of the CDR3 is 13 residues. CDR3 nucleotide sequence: TGTGCCAGCAGTTGGGTCAGCAGAACTGGTTACACCTTC. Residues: CASSWVSRTGYTF.

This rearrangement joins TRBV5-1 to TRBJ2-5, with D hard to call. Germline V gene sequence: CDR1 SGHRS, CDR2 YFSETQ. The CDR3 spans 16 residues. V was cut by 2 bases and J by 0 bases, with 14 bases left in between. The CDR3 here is CASSLRPPDDQETQYF. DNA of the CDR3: TGCGCCAGCAGCTTACGGCCGCCCGATGACCAAGAGACCCAGTACTTC.

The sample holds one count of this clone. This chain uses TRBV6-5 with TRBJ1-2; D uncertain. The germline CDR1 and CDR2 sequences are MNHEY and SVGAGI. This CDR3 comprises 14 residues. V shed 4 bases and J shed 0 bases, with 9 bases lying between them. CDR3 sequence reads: CASSSFGSNYGYTF. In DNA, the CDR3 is TGTGCCAGCAGTTCCTTCGGTTCTAACTATGGCTACACCTTC.

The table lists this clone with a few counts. The CDR3 DNA follows: TGTGCCAGCACTCGGGACAGGGATCGTATCGCGCCCCAGCATTTT. It yields the protein CASTRDRDRIAPQHF. The rearrangement joins TRBV2 to TRBJ1-5; 9 bases match TRBD1. Germline-derived CDR1 and CDR2 are SNHLY and FYNNEI. The CDR3 has 15 residues. V lost 7 bases, J lost 9 bases, and 13 bases stayed unmatched.

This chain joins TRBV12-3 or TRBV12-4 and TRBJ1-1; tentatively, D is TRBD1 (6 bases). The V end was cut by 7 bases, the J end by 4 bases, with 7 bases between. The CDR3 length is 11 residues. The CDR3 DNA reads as TGTGCCAGCAAAGGGGGCACTGAAGCTTTCTTT. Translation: CASKGGTEAFF.

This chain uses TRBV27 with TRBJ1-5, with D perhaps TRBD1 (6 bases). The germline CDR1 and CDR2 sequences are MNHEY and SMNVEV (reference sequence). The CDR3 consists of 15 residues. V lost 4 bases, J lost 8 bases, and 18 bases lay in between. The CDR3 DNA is TGTGCCAGCAGTTCCAACATACACCACAGGGAGCCCCAGCATTTT. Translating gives CASSSNIHHREPQHF.

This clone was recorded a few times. CDR3 bases: TGTGCCAGCAGCTTAGGGGACAGGGAGGGCTATGGCTACACCTTC. It is translated as CASSLGDREGYGYTF. The V and J genes are TRBV7-9 and TRBJ1-2; 9 bases fit TRBD1. The V gene's germline CDR1 is SEHNR and CDR2 FQNEAQ (reference sequence). The CDR3 length is 15 residues. V lost 1 base to trimming and J lost 4 bases; unmatched junction nucleotides: 4.

CDR3 sequence (DNA): TGCGCCAGCAGCCACTCAAGACAGGGACAGAACACCGGGGAGCTGTTTTTT. Its protein is CASSHSRQGQNTGELFF. This sequence joins TRBV4-1 and TRBJ2-2; 7 bases match TRBD1. V dropped 3 bases and J dropped 1; count of bases not matched to a gene: 8. The length of the CDR3 is 17 residues. In germline, CDR1 is MGHRA, CDR2 YSYEKL.

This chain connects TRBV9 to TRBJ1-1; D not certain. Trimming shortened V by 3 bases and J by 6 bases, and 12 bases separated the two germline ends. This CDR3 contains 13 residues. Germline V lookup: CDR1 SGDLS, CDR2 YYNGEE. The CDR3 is CASSAGVNSEAFF. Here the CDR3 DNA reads TGTGCCAGCAGCGCCGGGGTAAATTCTGAAGCTTTCTTT.

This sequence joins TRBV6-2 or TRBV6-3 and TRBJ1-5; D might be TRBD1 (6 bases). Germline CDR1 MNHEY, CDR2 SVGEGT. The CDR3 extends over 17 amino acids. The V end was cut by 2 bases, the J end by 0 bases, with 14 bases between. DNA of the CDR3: TGTGCCAGCAGTTACGCCAGGGGCGGGGATAGCAATCAGCCCCAGCATTTT. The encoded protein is CASSYARGGDSNQPQHF.

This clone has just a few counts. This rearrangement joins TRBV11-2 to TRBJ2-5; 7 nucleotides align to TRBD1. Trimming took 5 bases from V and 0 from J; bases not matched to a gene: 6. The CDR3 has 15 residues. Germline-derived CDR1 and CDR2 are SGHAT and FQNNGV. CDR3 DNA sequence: TGTGCCAGCAGCCCCGGGACAGAAAACCAAGAGACCCAGTACTTC. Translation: CASSPGTENQETQYF.

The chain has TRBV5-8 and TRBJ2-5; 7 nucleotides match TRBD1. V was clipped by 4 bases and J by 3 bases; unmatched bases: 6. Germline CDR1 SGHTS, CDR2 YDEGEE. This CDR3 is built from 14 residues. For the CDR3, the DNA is TGTGCCAGCAGCCCTTGGACAGGAGAAGAGACCCAGTACTTC. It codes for CASSPWTGEETQYF.

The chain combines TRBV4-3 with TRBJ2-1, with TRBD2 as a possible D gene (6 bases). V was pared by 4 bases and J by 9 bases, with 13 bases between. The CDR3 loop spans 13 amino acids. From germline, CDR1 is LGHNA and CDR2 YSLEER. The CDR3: CASSLLGLGEQFF. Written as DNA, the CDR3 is TGCGCCAGCAGCCTCTTGGGACTCGGTGAGCAGTTCTTC.